This T cell receptor (beta chain) appears in the sequencing data of a study of human T cells and chemical hapten exposure. Study-level points and caveats: The donor cohort had alopecia, so its immune response may not match that of healthy people. Relative to controls, expanded TCRs formed significantly more large CDR3 similarity clusters.

MiXCR, applied by TCRdb to the RACE reads, yields one record per CDR3 protein. The sample yields roughly 40,000 distinct CDR3 sequences, roughly 9% seen once. Time point noted: patch test 2, 6 weeks after DPC sensitization. Treatment meaning: therapeutic diphenylcyclopropenone sensitization with weekly scalp DPC. It was from unfractionated whole blood that total RNA was extracted. Germline lookup yields CDR1 MNHEY and CDR2 SVGAGI. Trimming pared 6 bases from V and 0 bases from J, leaving 18 bases between. The CDR3 runs to 17 residues. This clonotype was recorded a few times. Its antigen remains unidentified.

This receptor was taken from a woman aged 30 to 39 with alopecia areata. Some clones in this sample may be carry-over from other donors' samples. The chain employs TRBV6-5 and TRBJ1-3, with D tentatively TRBD1 (6 bases). The specimen comprised whole blood, sampled in connection with sensitization to the hapten diphenylcyclopropenone (DPC). CDR3 sequence reads: CASSLYGTPNSGNTIYF. As DNA, the CDR3 is TGTGCCAGCAGCCTTTACGGGACACCCAACTCTGGAAACACCATATATTTT.